This TCR beta chain is from a study of control samples from healthy donors and cancer patients. V lost 3 bases, J lost 7 bases, and 10 bases stayed unmatched. Germline V gene sequence: CDR1 LNHDA, CDR2 SQIVND (reference sequence). This CDR3 has 15 residues. TCRdb's table, derived via immunoSEQ multiplex PCR, lists solely in-frame clones and lacks some. The sample lists some 100,000 clones; around 88% were seen once. The gene calls are TRBV19 and TRBJ2-7; TRBD1 matches at 9 bases. This sequence was found in a man younger than 45 in good health. What was sequenced was blood. Written as DNA, the CDR3 is TGTGCCAGTAGTATCCCCGGGACAGGGCTACCGGAGCAGTACTTC. This sequence encodes CASSIPGTGLPEQYF.